A selection of T cell receptor beta chains follows, all from one sample in a study of cytomegalovirus exposure and HLA in healthy donors. Some clones are missing from TCRdb's copy, which holds only in-frame ones; the method was immunoSEQ multiplex PCR. The table shows under 200,000 clones, with approximately 77% occurring only once. The sequencing sample was made of PBMCs. The receptors derive from a male donor in good health and CMV-seropositive. Both conserved end residues are part of each CDR3. A D gene is named only where the DNA matches it firmly. Size values are once, few and many counts, or a class for expanded clones, and some rows have none.

V gene: TRBV18; clone size: -; J gene: TRBJ2-7; D gene: -; CDR3 DNA: TGTGCCAGCTCCCTTCATGGGGAGGCCGAGTACTTC; CDR3 protein: CASSLHGEAEYF
V gene: TRBV27; clone size: -; J gene: TRBJ2-5; D gene: -; CDR3 DNA: TGTGCCAGCAGAACCAGGGGAGGGGAGACCCAGTACTTC; CDR3 protein: CASRTRGGETQYF
V gene: TRBV27; clone size: -; J gene: TRBJ2-1; D gene: TRBD2; CDR3 DNA: TGTGCCAGCAGGAGCGGGGGGGCCTACAATGAGCAGTTCTTC; CDR3 protein: CASRSGGAYNEQFF
V gene: TRBV6-1; clone size: once; J gene: TRBJ2-7; D gene: -; CDR3 DNA: TGTGCCAGCAGTGAAAGGGGTACGGATCTAAGGGAGCAGTACTTC; CDR3 protein: CASSERGTDLREQYF
V gene: TRBV6-1; clone size: -; J gene: TRBJ1-5; D gene: TRBD1; CDR3 DNA: TGTGCCAGCAGGGATAGGGACAGGATCAATCAGCCCCAGCATTTT; CDR3 protein: CASRDRDRINQPQHF
V gene: TRBV7-2; clone size: -; J gene: TRBJ1-5; D gene: -; CDR3 DNA: TGTGCCAGCAGCAGGGGGGGCAGGGAGTATCAGCCCCAGCATTTT; CDR3 protein: CASSRGGREYQPQHF
V gene: TRBV10-3; clone size: few; J gene: TRBJ1-2; D gene: -; CDR3 DNA: TGTGCCATCAGTGTAGTTGAAAACTATGGCTACACCTTC; CDR3 protein: CAISVVENYGYTF
V gene: TRBV19; clone size: once; J gene: TRBJ1-2; D gene: -; CDR3 DNA: TGTGCCAGCCAGGACAGCGGGGGGTACTATGGCTACACCTTC; CDR3 protein: CASQDSGGYYGYTF
V gene: TRBV6-4; clone size: -; J gene: TRBJ2-3; D gene: TRBD2; CDR3 DNA: TGTGCCAGCAGTGTACTAGCGGGGGGCACAGATACGCAGTATTTT; CDR3 protein: CASSVLAGGTDTQYF
V gene: TRBV5-4; clone size: few; J gene: TRBJ2-3; D gene: -; CDR3 DNA: TGTGCCAGCAGCTTGGTGGGGGGTACATGGGATACGCAGTATTTT; CDR3 protein: CASSLVGGTWDTQYF
V gene: TRBV6-1; clone size: -; J gene: TRBJ1-1; D gene: TRBD1; CDR3 DNA: TGTGCCAGCAGTATTGAACAGGGGGTGACGACTTTCTTT; CDR3 protein: CASSIEQGVTTFF
V gene: TRBV29-1; clone size: -; J gene: TRBJ1-2; D gene: TRBD1; CDR3 DNA: TGCAGCGTTGAGGGACAGGGGGGAGAAAACTATGGCTACACCTTC; CDR3 protein: CSVEGQGGENYGYTF
V gene: TRBV5-1; clone size: -; J gene: TRBJ1-4; D gene: -; CDR3 DNA: TGCGCCAGCAGCAGCTTGGGAGGAGGGAATGAAAAACTGTTTTTT; CDR3 protein: CASSSLGGGNEKLFF
V gene: TRBV4-1; clone size: -; J gene: TRBJ2-1; D gene: TRBD1; CDR3 DNA: TGCGCCAGCAGCCAAGAAAGAGGGGGACAGGGGCCCTACAATGAGCAGTTCTTC; CDR3 protein: CASSQERGGQGPYNEQFF
V gene: TRBV7-3; clone size: -; J gene: TRBJ2-1; D gene: TRBD2; CDR3 DNA: TGTGCCAGCAGCTTACTAGCGGGGGGCCCCGATGAGCAGTTCTTC; CDR3 protein: CASSLLAGGPDEQFF
V gene: TRBV25-1; clone size: -; J gene: TRBJ1-1; D gene: -; CDR3 DNA: TGTGCCAGCAGTGTGTGGGGGGGCGTCACTGAAGCTTTCTTT; CDR3 protein: CASSVWGGVTEAFF
V gene: TRBV30; clone size: once; J gene: TRBJ1-1; D gene: -; CDR3 DNA: TGTGCCTGGAGTGGCCGAGGGACAATTCTGAACACTGAAGCTTTCTTT; CDR3 protein: CAWSGRGTILNTEAFF
V gene: TRBV19; clone size: -; J gene: TRBJ1-3; D gene: -; CDR3 DNA: TGTGCCAGTAGTTGGGGCGCTGGAAACACCATATATTTT; CDR3 protein: CASSWGAGNTIYF
V gene: TRBV14; clone size: -; J gene: TRBJ2-5; D gene: -; CDR3 DNA: TGTGCCAGCAGCCTCAGGATGGGAGAGACCCAGTACTTC; CDR3 protein: CASSLRMGETQYF
V gene: TRBV6-5; clone size: once; J gene: TRBJ2-2; D gene: -; CDR3 DNA: TGTGCCAGCAGTTACTCAGGGGCCTTGGGCACCGGGGAGCTGTTTTTT; CDR3 protein: CASSYSGALGTGELFF
V gene: TRBV30; clone size: -; J gene: TRBJ1-3; D gene: -; CDR3 DNA: TGTGCCTGGAGTGTGGGGGGGCACTCTGGAAACACCATATATTTT; CDR3 protein: CAWSVGGHSGNTIYF
V gene: TRBV30; clone size: few; J gene: TRBJ1-2; D gene: -; CDR3 DNA: TGTGCCTGGAGTGGAGGGTATGGCTACACCTTC; CDR3 protein: CAWSGGYGYTF
V gene: TRBV7-2; clone size: -; J gene: TRBJ1-2; D gene: -; CDR3 DNA: TGTGCCAGCAGCACCGACAGGCACAGAGGCTACACCTTC; CDR3 protein: CASSTDRHRGYTF
V gene: TRBV7-8; clone size: -; J gene: TRBJ2-5; D gene: -; CDR3 DNA: TGTGCCAGCAGCTTAAGGGTCCAGCGGTACCAAGAGACCCAGTACTTC; CDR3 protein: CASSLRVQRYQETQYF
V gene: TRBV5-6; clone size: -; J gene: TRBJ2-7; D gene: TRBD2; CDR3 DNA: TGTGCCAGCAGCTTGGGGGTGGCTAGCGGCCACGAGCAGTACTTC; CDR3 protein: CASSLGVASGHEQYF
V gene: TRBV4-1; clone size: -; J gene: TRBJ2-4; D gene: TRBD1; CDR3 DNA: TGCGCCAGCAGCCATATAACGGGACAGGGGTCCAAAAACATTCAGTACTTC; CDR3 protein: CASSHITGQGSKNIQYF
V gene: TRBV7-7; clone size: -; J gene: TRBJ2-5; D gene: -; CDR3 DNA: TGTGCTAGCAGCTTATCGCAGTCCCAAGAGACCCAGTACTTC; CDR3 protein: CASSLSQSQETQYF
V gene: TRBV6-1; clone size: -; J gene: TRBJ1-5; D gene: TRBD1; CDR3 DNA: TGTGCCAGCACCACAGGACAGGGGGCACGGCAGCCCCAGCATTTT; CDR3 protein: CASTTGQGARQPQHF
V gene: TRBV9; clone size: -; J gene: TRBJ1-2; D gene: TRBD1; CDR3 DNA: TGTGCCAGCAGCTTTGGGACAGGTTCTCACTATGGCTACACCTTC; CDR3 protein: CASSFGTGSHYGYTF
V gene: TRBV7-6; clone size: -; J gene: TRBJ1-4; D gene: -; CDR3 DNA: TGTGCCAGCAGCTTAGGGGGCGCAGAAAAACTGTTTTTT; CDR3 protein: CASSLGGAEKLFF
V gene: TRBV5-4; clone size: few; J gene: TRBJ2-7; D gene: TRBD1; CDR3 DNA: TGTGCCAGCAGCTGGTCGACAGGGGACCTCTACGAGCAGTACTTC; CDR3 protein: CASSWSTGDLYEQYF
V gene: TRBV27; clone size: -; J gene: TRBJ2-2; D gene: -; CDR3 DNA: TGTGCCAGCAGAGACTACACCGGGGAGCTGTTTTTT; CDR3 protein: CASRDYTGELFF
V gene: TRBV9; clone size: -; J gene: TRBJ1-4; D gene: TRBD1; CDR3 DNA: TGTGCCAGCAGCGTAGCCGGACAGGGCAATGAAAAACTGTTTTTT; CDR3 protein: CASSVAGQGNEKLFF
V gene: TRBV7-2; clone size: once; J gene: TRBJ2-1; D gene: TRBD2; CDR3 DNA: TGTGCCAGCAGCTTAGTATACACTAGCGGGGGGAGCAATGAGCAGTTCTTC; CDR3 protein: CASSLVYTSGGSNEQFF
V gene: TRBV19; clone size: -; J gene: TRBJ1-3; D gene: -; CDR3 DNA: TGTGCCAGTATCGTGGGAAACACCATATATTTT; CDR3 protein: CASIVGNTIYF
V gene: TRBV5-1; clone size: -; J gene: TRBJ2-7; D gene: -; CDR3 DNA: TGCGCCAGCAGCTTACAGGGCCCCTACGAGCAGTACTTC; CDR3 protein: CASSLQGPYEQYF
V gene: TRBV11-2; clone size: -; J gene: TRBJ2-7; D gene: -; CDR3 DNA: TGTGCCAGCAGCCCAGGCCCGGCCAATGACGAGCAGTACTTC; CDR3 protein: CASSPGPANDEQYF
V gene: TRBV5-1; clone size: -; J gene: TRBJ1-2; D gene: TRBD1; CDR3 DNA: TGCGCCAGCAGCACCCAACAGGGGGCAACGAGCGGCTACACCTTC; CDR3 protein: CASSTQQGATSGYTF
V gene: TRBV5-4; clone size: -; J gene: TRBJ2-5; D gene: -; CDR3 DNA: TGTGCCAGCAGCGACGGACTGGGCGCTAGGACCCAGTACTTC; CDR3 protein: CASSDGLGARTQYF